This T cell receptor beta chain stems from a study of shared clonotypes between healthy human individuals. Method: immunoSEQ multiplex PCR; TCRdb's copy keeps in-frame clones and lacks some. The data show roughly 2.1 million clones, just over 90% seen once. There are 15 residues in the CDR3. Germline loops: CDR1 SGHKS, CDR2 YYEKEE (reference sequence). The V segment lost 0 bases and the J segment 2 bases; nucleotides outside the gene matches: 1. It was CD45RO-negative cells, positively selected for CCR7, that made up naive CD8 cells, with terminally differentiated effector memory CD45RA+ cells excluded.

Sequenced input: naive CD8+ T cells from PBMCs. V and J are TRBV5-5 and TRBJ2-7, with TRBD2 matching 11 bases. This clonotype originated in a man aged 18 to 29 in good health. Some clones in this sample may be carry-over from other donors' samples. The CDR3 DNA reads as TGTGCCAGCAGCTTGGTTAGCGGGAGGGCCTACGAGCAGTACTTC. As protein: CASSLVSGRAYEQYF.